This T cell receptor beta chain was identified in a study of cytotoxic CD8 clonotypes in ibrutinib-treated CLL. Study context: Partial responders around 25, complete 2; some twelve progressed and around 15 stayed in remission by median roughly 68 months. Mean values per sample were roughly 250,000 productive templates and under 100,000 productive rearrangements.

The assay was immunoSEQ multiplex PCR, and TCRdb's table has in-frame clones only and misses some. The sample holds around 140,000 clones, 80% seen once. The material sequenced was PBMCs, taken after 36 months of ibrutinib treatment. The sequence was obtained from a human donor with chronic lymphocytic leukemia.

This chain's CDR3 is CASSQDIGGSLGPTDTQYF. As DNA, the CDR3 is TGTGCCAGCAGCCAAGATATTGGCGGGAGTTTAGGGCCCACAGATACGCAGTATTTT. The chain joins TRBV4-2 to TRBJ2-3; 7 positions match TRBD2. Germline CDR1 LGHNA, CDR2 YNFKEQ. V lost 0 bases, J lost 2 bases, and 14 bases stayed unmatched. This CDR3 is 19 amino acids long.